This T cell receptor (beta chain) was profiled in a study of cytomegalovirus exposure and HLA in healthy donors. Notes on the study in general: It was shown in a later analysis that HLA-associated TCR beta chains were more clonally expanded than other, equally common chains. V- and J-gene trimming in TCR beta was tied to a missense DCLRE1C variant by an analysis performed later.

On this clone itself: Its antigen is as yet unknown.

The PCR ran on 60 Vbeta and 13 Jbeta primers. Profiled with immunoSEQ multiplex PCR; TCRdb holds only in-frame clones, not every one. Found here are a few hundred thousand clones, around 90% of them singletons; the top ten hold roughly 1.5%. Trimming cost V 4 bases and J 0 bases, with 17 bases left between them. The germline V gene has CDR1 SGDLS and CDR2 YYNGEE. The CDR3 covers 16 residues. The receptor was derived from a girl aged 2-15 years in good health and CMV-seronegative. The chain carries TRBV9 and TRBJ2-7; possibly TRBD2 for D (6 bases). The sample comprised PBMCs. Here the CDR3 DNA reads TGTGCCAGCAGCCCGGGAATGGGAGGTAGCTCCTACGAGCAGTACTTC. It specifies CASSPGMGGSSYEQYF.